This T cell receptor beta chain was recovered during a study of cytomegalovirus exposure and HLA in healthy donors. Trimming cost V 0 bases and J 4 bases; bases outside gene matches: 6. CDR1 is GTSNPN, CDR2 SVGIG, per germline (reference sequence). The CDR3 is made up of 15 amino acids. The table lists this clone with a few counts. Its cognate antigen is unknown. The PCR used 60 Vbeta and 13 Jbeta primers. The data were produced by immunoSEQ multiplex PCR, yet TCRdb's version contains in-frame clones alone and is incomplete. The sample lists approximately 170,000 clones; about 62% were seen once. General study points: Highly shared sequence variants in one cluster were likely a sequencing artifact.

The sequencing sample was made of PBMCs. The J gene is TRBJ2-3, the V gene TRBV30, with 8 bases that match TRBD2. This sequence originates from a man aged 35-49 years in good health and CMV-seronegative. The CDR3 loop reads CAWSVGGSGADTQYF. CDR3 sequence (DNA): TGTGCCTGGAGTGTAGGTGGTAGCGGGGCAGATACGCAGTATTTT. The variable domain in full, completed from reference TRBV30 and TRBJ2-3, reads SQTIHQWPATLVQPVGSPLSLECTVEGTSNPNLYWYRQAAGRGLQLLFYSVGIGQISSEVPQNLSASRPQDRQFILSSKKLLLSDSGFYLCAWSVGGSGADTQYFGPGTRLTVL.